This TCR beta chain was observed in a study of graft-versus-host responses after intestinal transplantation. About the research overall: Anti-thymocyte globulin served as induction for all recipients, who then took tacrolimus and steroids for three to four years. General study points: Recipient marrow showed GvH clones, some seen first in ileum or blood. HvG clone declines early post-transplant were associated with peak circulating GvH levels.

Details on this clone: The antigen is unknown.

Sequencing used immunoSEQ multiplex PCR; TCRdb keeps in-frame clones, though not all of them. The repertoire has under 45,000 clones, more than 85% of them found once; the top ten carry approximately 4%. The TCR originated in a human patient who received an intestinal transplant, so some T cells may come from the graft donor. Sequences were derived from PBMCs, sampled almost 750 days after intestinal transplantation.

The CDR3 region has the DNA TGTGCCAGCAGTTACCCCCGAGGTCAGAGCCAAGAGACCCAGTACTTC. Its translation: CASSYPRGQSQETQYF. The rearrangement joins TRBV6-5 to TRBJ2-5; D remains ambiguous. V was trimmed by 2 bases and J by 1 base, leaving 14 bases between them. CDR1 is MNHEY and CDR2 is SVGAGI in the germline V gene. The CDR3 extends over 16 amino acids.